This TCR beta chain derives from a study of cytomegalovirus exposure and HLA in healthy donors. Overall study results and limits: For most subjects, TCR beta sequences were reported to predict HLA-A and HLA-B alleles with accuracy.

In regard to this clone: Its antigen is still unknown.

With 60 Vbeta and 13 Jbeta primers, the PCR was carried out. The assay was immunoSEQ multiplex PCR, and TCRdb's table has in-frame clones only and misses some. The data contain roughly 200,000 clones, more than 70% of them singletons. The V gene's germline CDR1 is LGHNA and CDR2 YNFKEQ. V lost 2 bases and J lost 3; bases outside the gene matches: 2. CDR3 size: 14 residues. The receptor's source is a man aged 35-49 years in good health and CMV-seropositive. Specimen: PBMCs. V gene TRBV4-2 combines with J gene TRBJ1-2; TRBD1 aligns across 8 bases. As DNA, the CDR3 is TGTGCCAGCAGCCAATTGACAGGGGACTATGGCTACACCTTC. Protein product: CASSQLTGDYGYTF.